This T cell receptor beta chain derives from a study of chemoradiotherapy in HPV16-positive cancers. V gave up 3 bases and J gave up 6 bases, with 15 bases separating them. Germline V lookup: CDR1 SGHDT, CDR2 YYEEEE. The CDR3 contains 14 residues. Study-level points and caveats: HPV-responsive T-cell expansion during chemoradiotherapy was linked to improved recurrence-free survival in HPV16-positive patients. Candidate HPV-specific clones and E7-related TCR motifs grew in tumor during treatment.

Profiling relied on immunoSEQ multiplex PCR, and the TCRdb table lists in-frame clones only, not all of them. This table has 25,000 to 30,000 clones, around 94% appearing once. Notes on this clone: Its target is not known.

Samples were taken several times over chemoradiotherapy. The genes are TRBV5-6 and TRBJ1-2; perhaps TRBD1 as D (6 bases). This clonotype was obtained from a human donor with HPV-associated anogenital cancer. The sequencing used blood, collected from a patient who underwent chemoradiotherapy. The CDR3 sequence: CASSSRGGADGYTF. In DNA form, the CDR3 reads TGTGCCAGCAGCTCCCGTGGGGGGGCGGATGGCTACACCTTC.